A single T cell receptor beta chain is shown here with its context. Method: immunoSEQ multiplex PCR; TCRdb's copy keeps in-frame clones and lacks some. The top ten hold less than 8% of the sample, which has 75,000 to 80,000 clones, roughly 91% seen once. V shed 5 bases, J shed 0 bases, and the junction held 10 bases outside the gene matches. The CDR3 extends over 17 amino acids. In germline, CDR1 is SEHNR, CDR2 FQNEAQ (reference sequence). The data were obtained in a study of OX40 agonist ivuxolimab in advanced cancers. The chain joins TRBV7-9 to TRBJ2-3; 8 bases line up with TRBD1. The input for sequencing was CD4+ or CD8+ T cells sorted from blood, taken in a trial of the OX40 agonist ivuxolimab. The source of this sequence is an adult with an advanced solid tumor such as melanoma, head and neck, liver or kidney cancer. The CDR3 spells CASSRTRTGLSTDTQYF. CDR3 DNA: TGTGCCAGCAGCCGGACCAGGACAGGGCTTAGCACAGATACGCAGTATTTT.